This TCR beta chain was obtained from a study of CD8 T cells in Susac syndrome. Reverse transcription used roughly 0.45 to 1 ug RNA and random hexamers. TCRdb re-analysed the immunoSEQ multiplex PCR reads in MiXCR, keeping a single row per CDR3 protein. Among some 120,000 distinct CDR3 sequences, 85% to 95% were seen once, and the ten largest hold around 0.3%. The multiple sclerosis control group comprised treatment-naive patients with stable or active relapsing-remitting disease. TEMRA cells were FACS-enriched, and CD8+ and CD4+ T cells were isolated negatively. The CDR3 consists of 15 residues. Between the trimmed V and J ends, which lost 4 bases and 0 bases, there was a span of 10 bases. Germline CDR1 and CDR2: MGHRA and YSYEKL.

Sequenced: CD8+ T cells from PBMCs. The receptor was derived from a human donor with multiple sclerosis. The rearrangement uses TRBV4-1 and TRBJ1-3; D unclear. CDR3 loop: CASSLLGISGNTIYF. CDR3 in DNA: TGCGCCAGCAGCCTTCTAGGGATCTCTGGAAACACCATATATTTT.